Shown below are 14 T cell receptor beta chains from a single sample sequenced in a study of vaccination effects on CD4 cells after COVID-19 (dated by TCRdb to between 2021 and 2022). The ViraFEST assay stimulated PBMC with viral peptide pools and then used TCR sequencing to identify antigen-specific CD4+ T cell clonotypes by expansion. After around eleven days of culture, CD4+ T cells were isolated with the EasySep CD4+ T cell isolation kit. Convalescent patients had PCR-confirmed SARS-CoV-2 infection between March and December 2020, before Alpha, Beta and Delta variants emerged in the United States. Participants received two doses of either the BNT162b2 or the mRNA-1273 mRNA SARS-CoV-2 vaccine. The library was generated by the immunoSEQ multiplex PCR assay. In TCRdb, the immuneACCESS table is reduced to in-frame sequences with V and J assigned. These tables do not hold every clone; where another copy was compared, an unresolved V gene accounts for under half, and the others remain unexplained. This sample holds roughly 15,000 clones; less than 85% were observed only once. Around 21% of the sample belongs to the ten largest clones.

Their antigens remain unidentified. Specimen: CD4+ T cells from PBMCs cultured with SARS-CoV-2 spike peptides, collected after COVID-19 vaccination. The cell subset or site label, as the study defines it: SARS-CoV-2 spike overlapping peptide pool stimulation. The receptors were sampled from a human donor who had a prior SARS-CoV-2 infection.

The chain combines TRBV7-9 with TRBJ2-7; no firm D call. Trimming stripped 3 bases from V and 3 bases from J, with 9 bases between. The length of the CDR3 is 13 residues. Germline assignment: CDR1 SEHNR and CDR2 FQNEAQ (reference sequence). In DNA form, the CDR3 reads TGTGCCAGCAGCTTTCTGATAGGCTACGAGCAGTACTTC. This gives the protein CASSFLIGYEQYF. The full variable domain, with the rest looked up from reference TRBV7-9 and TRBJ2-7, is DTGVSQNPRHKITKRGQNVTFRCDPISEHNRLYWYRQTLGQGPEFLTYFQNEAQLEKSRLLSDRFSAERPKGSFSTLEIQRTEQGDSAMYLCASSFLIGYEQYFGPGTRLTVT.

In its sample, this clone was seen a few times. The chain has TRBV6-5 and TRBJ1-2, with D unresolved. Germline values: CDR1 MNHEY, CDR2 SVGAGI. The CDR3 contains 15 residues. Trimming cost V 2 bases and J 4 bases, with 14 bases left between them. As DNA, the CDR3 is TGTGCCAGCAGTTACCAACAGCCCTACCGCTATGGCTACACCTTC. This codes for CASSYQQPYRYGYTF.

This clone is categorized as large. The chain couples TRBV19 to TRBJ1-2, with TRBD1 identical over 12 bases. Per the germline V gene, CDR1 is LNHDA and CDR2 is SQIVND (reference sequence). V trimming: 10 bases; J trimming: 7 bases; junction bases outside the gene matches: 4. This CDR3 is built from 12 residues. The CDR3 coding sequence is TGTGCCACGGGGGACAGGGGGCTTGGCTACACCTTC. Its protein is CATGDRGLGYTF.

The chain recombines TRBV4-2 with TRBJ2-5; 7 bases map to TRBD1. Per the germline V gene, CDR1 is LGHNA and CDR2 is YNFKEQ. The ends lost 3 bases at V and 0 bases at J; junction bases unmatched: 1. This CDR3 is built from 14 residues. CDR3 protein: CASSQGQHQETQYF. DNA for the CDR3: TGTGCCAGCAGCCAGGGACAGCACCAAGAGACCCAGTACTTC.

The chain uses TRBV14 and TRBJ2-3, with unresolved D. The CDR3 loop spans 15 amino acids. The ends were cut back, 1 base at V and 6 bases at J, with 14 bases in the middle. From germline, CDR1 is SGHDN and CDR2 FVKESK. This chain's CDR3 is CASSQGLTRVDTQYF. In nucleotides, the CDR3 is TGTGCCAGCAGCCAAGGTCTGACTCGCGTGGATACGCAGTATTTT.

The chain couples TRBV5-1 to TRBJ1-2; D ambiguous. Germline-derived CDR1 and CDR2 are SGHRS and YFSETQ. The CDR3 is 12 amino acids. V was clipped by 0 bases and J by 5 bases, with 5 bases between them. Here the CDR3 DNA reads TGCGCCAGCAGCTTGGGGGTTTATGGCTACACCTTC. Its protein is CASSLGVYGYTF.

This chain links TRBV11-3 with TRBJ2-7; D call uncertain. CDR3 length: 12 residues. Trimming took 4 bases from V and 4 from J, leaving 8 bases between them. Germline V gives CDR1 SGHNT, CDR2 YENEEA. CDR3 loop: CASSSIPYEQYF. In DNA form, the CDR3 reads TGTGCCAGCAGCTCCATTCCGTACGAGCAGTACTTC.

The chain uses TRBV5-1 and TRBJ2-1; 9 bases map to TRBD2. CDR1 and CDR2 from the germline V gene are SGHRS and YFSETQ. The ends lost 0 bases at V and 9 bases at J; junction bases unmatched: 7. The CDR3 runs 15 residues. CDR3: CASSLGVAGDGEQFF. In nucleotides, the CDR3 is TGCGCCAGCAGCTTGGGAGTAGCGGGAGATGGTGAGCAGTTCTTC.

This clone was recorded a few times. This chain links TRBV4-1 with TRBJ1-4; 10 bases are shared with TRBD1. The trim removed 4 bases at V and 7 bases at J, leaving 3 bases unmatched. The CDR3 totals 14 residues. CDR1 is MGHRA and CDR2 is YSYEKL in the germline V gene. Here the CDR3 reads CASSRGDRGEKLFF. CDR3 nucleotide sequence: TGCGCCAGCAGCCGAGGGGACAGGGGTGAAAAACTGTTTTTT.

V gene TRBV7-9 combines with J gene TRBJ2-5, with a weak D call TRBD1 (6 bases). Trimming removed 4 bases from V and 5 bases from J, with 11 bases in between. The CDR3 is 13 residues long. The germline gives CDR1 SEHNR, CDR2 FQNEAQ (reference sequence). In nucleotides, the CDR3 is TGTGCCAGCAGCTCCCAGGGGCTGGAGACCCAGTACTTC. It yields the protein CASSSQGLETQYF.

The sample holds one count of this clone. This rearrangement joins TRBV5-1 to TRBJ2-7; D uncertain. The V and J ends lost 0 bases and 6 bases respectively, with 10 bases between them. The germline V gene has CDR1 SGHRS and CDR2 YFSETQ. The CDR3 covers 13 residues. For the CDR3, the DNA is TGCGCCAGCAGCTTGGGGTTTCGGGCCGAGCAGTACTTC. Amino acids: CASSLGFRAEQYF.

The chain carries TRBV4-2 and TRBJ2-5; no clear D. The V and J ends lost 0 bases and 5 bases respectively, with 13 bases between them. Germline V gene lookup returns CDR1 LGHNA and CDR2 YNFKEQ. This CDR3 spans 15 amino acids. CDR3 protein: CASSQEGRLGETQYF. For the CDR3, the DNA is TGTGCCAGCAGCCAAGAAGGCCGGTTGGGGGAGACCCAGTACTTC.

The chain is built from TRBV5-4 and TRBJ2-2; D is ambiguous. V dropped 4 bases and J dropped 1 base, with 14 bases sitting between them. The CDR3 is 16 residues long. Germline V CDR1 and CDR2: SGHNT, YYREEE (reference sequence). CDR3 protein: CASSPTRFLNTGELFF. CDR3 in DNA: TGTGCCAGCAGCCCCACCCGGTTCCTGAACACCGGGGAGCTGTTTTTT.

The genes are TRBV15 and TRBJ2-7, with D perhaps matching TRBD1 (6 bases). The V end was cut by 1 base, the J end by 2 bases, with 12 bases between. CDR3 length: 15 amino acids. The germline gives CDR1 LNHNV, CDR2 YYDKDF (reference sequence). The DNA for the CDR3 is TGTGCCACCAGCAGAGGCCAGGGGCGGACCTACGAGCAGTACTTC. Translation gives CATSRGQGRTYEQYF. The complete variable domain, with remaining parts taken from reference TRBV15 and TRBJ2-7, reads DAMVIQNPRYQVTQFGKPVTLSCSQTLNHNVMYWYQQKSSQAPKLLFHYYDKDFNNEADTPDNFQSRRPNTSFCFLDIRSPGLGDTAMYLCATSRGQGRTYEQYFGPGTRLTVT.